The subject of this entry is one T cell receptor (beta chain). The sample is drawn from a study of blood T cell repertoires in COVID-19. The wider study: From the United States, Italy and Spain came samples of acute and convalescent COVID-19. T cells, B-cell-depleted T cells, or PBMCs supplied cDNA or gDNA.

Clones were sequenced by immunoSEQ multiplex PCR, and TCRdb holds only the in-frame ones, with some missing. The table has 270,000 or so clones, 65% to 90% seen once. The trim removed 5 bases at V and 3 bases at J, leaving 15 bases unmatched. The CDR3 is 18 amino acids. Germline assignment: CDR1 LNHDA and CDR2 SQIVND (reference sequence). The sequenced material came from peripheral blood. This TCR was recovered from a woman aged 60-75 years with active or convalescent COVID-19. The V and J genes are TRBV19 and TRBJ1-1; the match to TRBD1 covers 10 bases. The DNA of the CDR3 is TGTGCCAGTAGTCCGTTAGACAGGGGGCGGGGGCTGGACACTGAAGCTTTCTTT. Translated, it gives CASSPLDRGRGLDTEAFF.